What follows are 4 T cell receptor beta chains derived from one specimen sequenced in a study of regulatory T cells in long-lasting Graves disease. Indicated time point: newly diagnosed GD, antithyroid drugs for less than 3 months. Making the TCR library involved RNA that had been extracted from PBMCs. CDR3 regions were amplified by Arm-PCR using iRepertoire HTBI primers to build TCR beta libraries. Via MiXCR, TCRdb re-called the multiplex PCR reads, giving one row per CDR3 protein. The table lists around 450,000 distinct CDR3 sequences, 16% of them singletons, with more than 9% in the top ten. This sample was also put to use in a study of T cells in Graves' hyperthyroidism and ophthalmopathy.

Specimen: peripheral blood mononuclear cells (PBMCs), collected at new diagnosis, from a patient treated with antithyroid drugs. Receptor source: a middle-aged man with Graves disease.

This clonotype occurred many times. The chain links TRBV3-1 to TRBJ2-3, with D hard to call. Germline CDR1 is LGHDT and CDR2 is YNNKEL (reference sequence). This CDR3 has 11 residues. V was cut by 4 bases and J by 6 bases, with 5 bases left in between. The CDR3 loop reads CASSLMDTQYF. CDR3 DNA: TGTGCCAGCAGCCTCATGGATACGCAGTATTTT.

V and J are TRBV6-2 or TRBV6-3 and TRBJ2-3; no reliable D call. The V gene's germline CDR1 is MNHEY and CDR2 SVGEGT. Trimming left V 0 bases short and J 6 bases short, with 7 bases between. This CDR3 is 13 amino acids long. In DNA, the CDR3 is TGTGCCAGCAGTTACTCCGCCCGGGATACGCAGTATTTT. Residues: CASSYSARDTQYF.

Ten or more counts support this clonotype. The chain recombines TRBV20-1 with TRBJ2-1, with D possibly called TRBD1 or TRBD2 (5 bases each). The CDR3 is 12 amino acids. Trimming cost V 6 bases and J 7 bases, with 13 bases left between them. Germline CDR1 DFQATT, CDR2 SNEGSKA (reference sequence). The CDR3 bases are TGCAGTGCAAGTTGGGGGAATAATGAGCAGTTCTTC. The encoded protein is CSASWGNNEQFF.

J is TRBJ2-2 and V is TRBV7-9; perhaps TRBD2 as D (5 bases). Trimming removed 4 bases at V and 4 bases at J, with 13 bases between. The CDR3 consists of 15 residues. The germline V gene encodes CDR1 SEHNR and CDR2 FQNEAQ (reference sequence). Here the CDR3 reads CASSSVEVGTGELFF. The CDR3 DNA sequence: TGTGCCAGCAGCTCAGTGGAGGTTGGCACCGGGGAGCTGTTTTTT. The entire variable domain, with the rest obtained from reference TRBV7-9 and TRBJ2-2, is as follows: DTGVSQNPRHKITKRGQNVTFRCDPISEHNRLYWYRQTLGQGPEFLTYFQNEAQLEKSRLLSDRFSAERPKGSFSTLEIQRTEQGDSAMYLCASSSVEVGTGELFFGEGSRLTVL.